The rows below give T cell receptor beta chains drawn from one sample of a study of blood T cell repertoires in COVID-19. TCRdb's copy holds only in-frame clones and misses some; the assay was immunoSEQ multiplex PCR. The top ten hold about 7.7% of the sample, which has 150,000 to 190,000 clones, approximately 79% seen once. The material sequenced was PBMCs or T cells enriched from blood (not recorded which). The origin of the receptors is a man aged 50-59 years who had recovered from COVID-19. Both conserved end residues are part of each CDR3. The order of the fields is V gene, D gene, J gene, clone size, CDR3 protein, CDR3 DNA. D genes are given only for firm matches. A row's size may be missing; if present it is once, few, many or a size class.

v_call: TRBV7-2; d_call: .; j_call: TRBJ1-1; clone_size: .; cdr3_aa: CASSLARDNTEAFF; cdr3_nt: TGTGCCAGCAGCTTAGCGAGGGATAACACTGAAGCTTTCTTT
v_call: TRBV30; d_call: .; j_call: TRBJ1-5; clone_size: .; cdr3_aa: CAWSYGPGQPQHF; cdr3_nt: TGTGCCTGGAGTTATGGTCCAGGGCAGCCCCAGCATTTT
v_call: TRBV9; d_call: TRBD2; j_call: TRBJ2-1; clone_size: .; cdr3_aa: CASSVSPAGVQFF; cdr3_nt: TGTGCCAGCAGCGTATCCCCCGCGGGGGTGCAGTTCTTC
v_call: TRBV7-9; d_call: TRBD2; j_call: TRBJ2-1; clone_size: .; cdr3_aa: CASRRTSGGEQFF; cdr3_nt: TGTGCCAGCAGGAGGACTAGCGGGGGTGAGCAGTTCTTC
v_call: TRBV4-2; d_call: .; j_call: TRBJ1-3; clone_size: .; cdr3_aa: CASSQDLVRPLSGNTIYF; cdr3_nt: TGTGCCAGCAGCCAAGATCTTGTCAGGCCCTTGTCCGGAAACACCATATATTTT
v_call: TRBV27; d_call: .; j_call: TRBJ1-5; clone_size: .; cdr3_aa: CASSITGSSNQPQHF; cdr3_nt: TGTGCCAGCAGTATCACAGGGAGTAGCAATCAGCCCCAGCATTTT
v_call: TRBV7-8; d_call: .; j_call: TRBJ1-1; clone_size: once; cdr3_aa: CASSHKKGPTEAFF; cdr3_nt: TGTGCCAGCAGCCACAAAAAGGGGCCCACTGAAGCTTTCTTT
v_call: TRBV11-3; d_call: .; j_call: TRBJ1-3; clone_size: many; cdr3_aa: CASSLSISGNTIYF; cdr3_nt: TGTGCCAGCAGCTTAAGCATCTCTGGAAACACCATATATTTT
v_call: TRBV19; d_call: .; j_call: TRBJ1-3; clone_size: .; cdr3_aa: CASSGEAGNTIYF; cdr3_nt: TGTGCCAGTAGCGGTGAGGCTGGAAACACCATATATTTT
v_call: TRBV6-5; d_call: .; j_call: TRBJ1-3; clone_size: .; cdr3_aa: CASSPQGVGNTIYF; cdr3_nt: TGTGCCAGCAGTCCACAGGGTGTTGGAAACACCATATATTTT
v_call: TRBV4-1; d_call: .; j_call: TRBJ2-2; clone_size: .; cdr3_aa: CASSQSALLRELFF; cdr3_nt: TGCGCCAGCAGCCAGTCGGCACTATTGAGGGAGCTGTTTTTT
v_call: TRBV7-2; d_call: TRBD2; j_call: TRBJ2-5; clone_size: .; cdr3_aa: CASSFPGTSGHETQYF; cdr3_nt: TGTGCCAGCAGCTTCCCCGGGACTAGCGGGCACGAGACCCAGTACTTC
v_call: TRBV27; d_call: TRBD1; j_call: TRBJ1-5; clone_size: .; cdr3_aa: CASRGWRGQYSNQPQHF; cdr3_nt: TGTGCCAGCAGGGGGTGGAGGGGGCAATATAGCAATCAGCCCCAGCATTTT
v_call: TRBV14; d_call: .; j_call: TRBJ2-2; clone_size: .; cdr3_aa: CASSQVWTATGELFF; cdr3_nt: TGTGCCAGCAGCCAAGTATGGACAGCCACCGGGGAGCTGTTTTTT
v_call: TRBV6-2/TRBV6-3; d_call: TRBD1; j_call: TRBJ1-1; clone_size: .; cdr3_aa: CASSKVDRVGEAFF; cdr3_nt: TGTGCCAGCAGTAAAGTCGACAGGGTCGGTGAAGCTTTCTTT
v_call: TRBV18; d_call: TRBD2; j_call: TRBJ2-1; clone_size: .; cdr3_aa: CASSLVLAGGHNEQFF; cdr3_nt: TGTGCCAGCTCACTCGTCCTAGCGGGGGGCCACAATGAGCAGTTCTTC
v_call: TRBV10-3; d_call: TRBD1; j_call: TRBJ2-7; clone_size: .; cdr3_aa: CAISERGPYEQYF; cdr3_nt: TGTGCCATCAGTGAGAGGGGGCCCTACGAGCAGTACTTC
v_call: TRBV2; d_call: .; j_call: TRBJ2-7; clone_size: .; cdr3_aa: CASSGLREQYF; cdr3_nt: TGTGCCAGCAGTGGATTGAGGGAGCAGTACTTC
v_call: TRBV7-9; d_call: .; j_call: TRBJ1-1; clone_size: once; cdr3_aa: CASSSQGFEAFF; cdr3_nt: TGTGCCAGCAGTTCCCAGGGTTTTGAAGCTTTCTTT
v_call: TRBV4-1; d_call: TRBD1; j_call: TRBJ1-1; clone_size: .; cdr3_aa: CASSLGTGKKNTEAFF; cdr3_nt: TGCGCCAGCAGCTTAGGGACAGGGAAGAAGAACACTGAAGCTTTCTTT
v_call: TRBV6-1; d_call: TRBD1; j_call: TRBJ2-6; clone_size: .; cdr3_aa: CASSEALGTGGPLGANVLTF; cdr3_nt: TGTGCCAGCAGTGAAGCGCTCGGGACAGGTGGGCCTCTGGGGGCCAACGTCCTGACTTTC
v_call: TRBV7-7; d_call: TRBD1; j_call: TRBJ2-1; clone_size: .; cdr3_aa: CASSPRPQQGYNEQFF; cdr3_nt: TGTGCCAGCAGCCCTAGACCCCAACAGGGGTACAATGAGCAGTTCTTC
v_call: TRBV6-5; d_call: .; j_call: TRBJ2-7; clone_size: once; cdr3_aa: CASRDLAYEQYF; cdr3_nt: TGTGCCAGCAGGGATTTAGCGTACGAGCAGTACTTC
v_call: TRBV7-6; d_call: .; j_call: TRBJ2-5; clone_size: .; cdr3_aa: CASSFGGGEKETQYF; cdr3_nt: TGTGCCAGCAGCTTTGGAGGGGGGGAAAAAGAGACCCAGTACTTC
v_call: TRBV14; d_call: .; j_call: TRBJ1-3; clone_size: .; cdr3_aa: CASSLRTEFLSGNTIYF; cdr3_nt: TGTGCCAGCAGCCTCCGGACAGAGTTCCTCTCTGGAAACACCATATATTTT
v_call: TRBV11-3; d_call: TRBD1; j_call: TRBJ2-1; clone_size: .; cdr3_aa: CASSNGQEPYNEQFF; cdr3_nt: TGTGCCAGCAGCAACGGACAGGAGCCGTACAATGAGCAGTTCTTC
v_call: TRBV12-5; d_call: .; j_call: TRBJ1-2; clone_size: .; cdr3_aa: CASGSGLGYGYTF; cdr3_nt: TGTGCTAGTGGTTCAGGGCTTGGCTATGGCTACACCTTC
v_call: TRBV7-2; d_call: .; j_call: TRBJ2-5; clone_size: .; cdr3_aa: CASSDLGGVQETQYF; cdr3_nt: TGTGCCAGCAGCGACCTAGGAGGGGTCCAAGAGACCCAGTACTTC
v_call: TRBV5-4; d_call: TRBD1; j_call: TRBJ1-2; clone_size: .; cdr3_aa: CASSPGQGAQTYYGYTF; cdr3_nt: TGTGCCAGCAGCCCTGGACAGGGGGCCCAAACGTACTATGGCTACACCTTC
v_call: TRBV11-2; d_call: .; j_call: TRBJ1-6; clone_size: .; cdr3_aa: CASSYSGTNNSPLHF; cdr3_nt: TGTGCCAGCAGCTATTCGGGTACGAATAATTCACCCCTCCACTTT